Shown below are 14 T cell receptor beta chains from a single sample sequenced in a study of T-cell memory formation after mild COVID-19. TCRdb called the 5' RACE reads again in MiXCR, with one record for every CDR3 protein. The sample consists of fewer than 400,000 distinct CDR3 sequences, 13% of them appearing once. Sequencing used PBMCs or a T cell subset sorted from them (not recorded which). These receptors originate from a young man who had mild COVID-19 (a few samples of this study predate the infection). Cell type and time point are not known.

This clonotype has just a few counts. The V call is TRBV11-3, the J call TRBJ2-1; D possibly corresponds to TRBD2 (5 bases). This CDR3 comprises 16 residues. The ends were cut back, 5 bases at V and 2 bases at J, with 16 bases in the middle. Germline CDR1 is SGHNT and CDR2 is YENEEA. CDR3 nucleotides: TGTGCCAGCAGCCACGGACTCACCGGAACCTACAATGAGCAGTTCTTC. As protein: CASSHGLTGTYNEQFF.

Here the CDR3 reads CASSVFMNTEAFF. For the CDR3, the DNA is TGTGCCAGCAGCGTCTTCATGAACACTGAAGCTTTCTTT. This chain uses TRBV9 with TRBJ1-1; D remains ambiguous. Looked up from germline, CDR1 is SGDLS and CDR2 is YYNGEE. Trimming left V 2 bases short and J 0 bases short, with 5 bases between. The CDR3 loop spans 13 amino acids.

Turning to this clonotype: One end of the junction varies from germline; a read error may be responsible. The V and J genes are TRBV6-2 or TRBV6-3 and TRBJ1-1; a possible D gene is TRBD1 (5 bases). The CDR3 has 13 residues. Germline CDR1 reads MNHEY; CDR2 reads SVGEGT. CDR3 amino acids: CHPHPPGRDKAFF. Written as DNA, the CDR3 is TGCCACCCGCACCCTCCGGGGCGGGATAAAGCTTTCTTT.

The V call is TRBV5-1, the J call TRBJ2-7, with TRBD1 matching over 8 bases. V shed 3 bases and J 0 bases; nucleotides not matched to a gene: 8. This CDR3 comprises 16 residues. From germline, CDR1 is SGHRS and CDR2 YFSETQ. CDR3 loop: CASSSSGGPSSYEQYF. The CDR3 DNA follows: TGCGCCAGCAGCTCGTCAGGGGGCCCAAGCTCCTACGAGCAGTACTTC.

This clonotype turned up a few times. The rearrangement uses TRBV7-2 and TRBJ2-5; D possibly corresponds to TRBD2 (6 bases). CDR1 SGHTA and CDR2 FQGNSA come from the germline V gene. The CDR3 extends over 14 amino acids. Between the trimmed V and J ends, which lost 0 bases and 5 bases, there was a span of 10 bases. CDR3 loop: CASSLAHGRETQYF. The CDR3 DNA follows: TGTGCCAGCAGCTTAGCGCATGGGAGGGAGACCCAGTACTTC. The variable domain in full, completed from reference TRBV7-2 and TRBJ2-5, reads GAGVSQSPSNKVTEKGKDVELRCDPISGHTALYWYRQSLGQGLEFLIYFQGNSAPDKSGLPSDRFSAERTGGSVSTLTIQRTQQEDSAVYLCASSLAHGRETQYFGPGTRLLVL.

This CDR3 is CASSIRWGAYEQYF. The DNA of the CDR3 is TGTGCCAGCAGCATCCGGTGGGGGGCCTACGAGCAGTACTTC. The rearrangement joins TRBV11-2 to TRBJ2-7; TRBD2 might be the D (6 bases). CDR1 is SGHAT, CDR2 FQNNGV, per germline. There are 14 residues in the CDR3. Trimming cost V 5 bases and J 2 bases, with 13 bases left between them.

This clonotype came up many times. V is TRBV20-1 and J is TRBJ2-1, with 9 bases that match TRBD1. In germline, CDR1 is DFQATT, CDR2 SNEGSKA (reference sequence). With V trimmed by 1 base and J by 0 bases, 4 bases remained unmatched. There are 16 residues in the CDR3. CDR3 coding DNA: TGCAGTGCTAGAGTTATGACAGGGGGCTCCTACAATGAGCAGTTCTTC. Its protein product is CSARVMTGGSYNEQFF.

The chain carries TRBV7-9 and TRBJ2-3; TRBD2 matches 7 bases. Germline trimming cut 1 base from V and 0 bases from J; bases unmatched to any gene: 10. The germline V gene has CDR1 SEHNR and CDR2 FQNEAQ (reference sequence). This CDR3 is built from 18 residues. The CDR3 region is CASSLEEDSGYSTDTQYF. The CDR3 DNA is TGTGCCAGCAGCTTAGAGGAGGATAGCGGGTATAGCACAGATACGCAGTATTTT.

This clonotype appeared a few times. This chain joins TRBV4-3 and TRBJ1-2; possibly TRBD1 for D (6 bases). Per germline, CDR1 LGHNA and CDR2 YSLEER. With 3 bases removed from V and 3 bases from J, the gap between germline ends came to 11 bases. This CDR3 has 14 amino acids. This CDR3 reads CASSHGTMDYGYTF. The DNA for the CDR3 is TGCGCCAGCAGCCATGGGACAATGGACTATGGCTACACCTTC.

The chain joins TRBV29-1 to TRBJ2-2; 7 bases align to TRBD1. The CDR3 has 13 residues. Trimming removed 6 bases from V and 7 bases from J; junction bases left unmatched: 8. The germline V gene encodes CDR1 SQVTM and CDR2 ANQGSEA. CDR3 sequence (DNA): TGCAGCGTGGAAAGGGGGCTTAACGGGGAGCTGTTTTTT. Amino acids: CSVERGLNGELFF.

This clonotype appeared a few times. The genes are TRBV3-1 and TRBJ1-1; D unclear. This CDR3 contains 15 residues. Germline loops: CDR1 LGHDT, CDR2 YNNKEL (reference sequence). Trimming left V 3 bases short and J 1 base short, with 12 bases between. CDR3 region: CASSHPGLENTEAFF. The CDR3 DNA reads as TGTGCCAGCAGCCACCCTGGATTGGAGAACACTGAAGCTTTCTTT.

The CDR3 spells CASRDSYNEQFF. The CDR3 DNA follows: TGTGCCAGCAGGGACTCCTACAATGAGCAGTTCTTC. The chain has TRBV2 and TRBJ2-1; D is unresolved. The CDR3 extends over 12 amino acids. Germline V gene lookup returns CDR1 SNHLY and CDR2 FYNNEI. Trimming stripped 6 bases from V and 0 bases from J, with 3 bases between.

The table lists this clonotype with a few counts. This chain links TRBV10-3 with TRBJ2-2; 10 bases map to TRBD2. The V and J ends lost 5 bases and 4 bases, in that order; junction bases with no gene match: 10. Looked up from germline, CDR1 is ENHRY and CDR2 is SYGVKD. CDR3 length equals 17 residues. Written as DNA, the CDR3 is TGTGCCATCAGTATAGCGGGGGGCTTCCCTGGCACCGGGGAGCTGTTTTTT. Encoded protein: CAISIAGGFPGTGELFF.

V gene TRBV12-3 or TRBV12-4 combines with J gene TRBJ2-3; TRBD2 matches at 9 bases. This CDR3 has 14 amino acids. J gave up 6 bases and V 7 bases, and 8 bases lay outside the gene matches. The chain's CDR3 is CASTTRAGGDTQYF. In DNA, the CDR3 is TGTGCCAGCACCACAAGGGCGGGAGGGGATACGCAGTATTTT.